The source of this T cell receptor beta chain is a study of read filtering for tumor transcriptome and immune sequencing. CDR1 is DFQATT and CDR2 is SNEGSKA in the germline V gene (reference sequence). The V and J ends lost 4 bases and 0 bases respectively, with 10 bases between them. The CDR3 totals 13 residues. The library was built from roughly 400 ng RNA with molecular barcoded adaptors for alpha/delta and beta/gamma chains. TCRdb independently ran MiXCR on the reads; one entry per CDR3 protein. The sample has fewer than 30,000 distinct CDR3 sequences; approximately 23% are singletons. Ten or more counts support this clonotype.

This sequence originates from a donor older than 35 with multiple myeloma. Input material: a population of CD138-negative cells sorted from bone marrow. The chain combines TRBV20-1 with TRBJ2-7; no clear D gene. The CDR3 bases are TGCAGTGCTAAAAGCCTCTACTCCTACGAGCAGTACTTC. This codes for CSAKSLYSYEQYF.